Shown below are 26 T cell receptor beta chains from a single sample sequenced in a study of shared clonotypes between healthy human individuals. Assay: immunoSEQ multiplex PCR; the TCRdb copy retains only in-frame clones and omits some. The table includes around 2.5 million clones, approximately 94% detected once. The sample taken for sequencing was naive CD4+ T cells from PBMCs. Regarding subset: CD45RA+ positively selected. The origin of the receptors is a man younger than 30 in good health. Some clones in this sample may be carry-over from other donors' samples.

The chain is built from TRBV7-3 and TRBJ1-2; D is possibly TRBD1 (6 bases). The V gene lost 2 bases and the J gene lost 7 bases, with 8 bases spanning the gap. The CDR3 consists of 12 residues. The germline V gene has CDR1 SGHTA and CDR2 FQGTGA. CDR3 in DNA: TGTGCCAGCAGCTTAGGACAGACTGGCTACACCTTC. Amino acids: CASSLGQTGYTF.

This chain joins TRBV5-1 and TRBJ1-3; no clear D. V gave up 2 bases and J gave up 0 bases, with 3 bases separating them. Looked up from germline, CDR1 is SGHRS and CDR2 is YFSETQ. CDR3 length: 13 amino acids. The CDR3 nucleotides read TGCGCCAGCAGCTTCACCTCTGGAAACACCATATATTTT. It yields the protein CASSFTSGNTIYF. Supplemented by reference TRBV5-1 and TRBJ1-3, the full variable domain reads KAGVTQTPRYLIKTRGQQVTLSCSPISGHRSVSWYQQTPGQGLQFLFEYFSETQRNKGNFPGRFSGRQFSNSRSEMNVSTLELGDSALYLCASSFTSGNTIYFGEGSWLTVV.

This sequence joins TRBV28 and TRBJ2-5, with 11 nucleotides matching TRBD1. This CDR3 is 15 amino acids long. Germline values: CDR1 MDHEN, CDR2 SYDVKM. Trimming at V came to 5 bases and at J to 5 bases, leaving 7 bases not matched to a gene. The CDR3 coding sequence is TGTGCCAGCAGTCCACGGGACAGGGGGGGGGAGACCCAGTACTTC. Translation gives CASSPRDRGGETQYF.

About this clone itself: Its ends do not fully match the called genes, so a read error is possible. This chain connects TRBV27 to TRBJ1-5; maybe TRBD1 (6 bases). The CDR3 is made up of 15 amino acids. Germline CDR1 and CDR2: MNHEY and SMNVEV (reference sequence). The CDR3 bases are TGTGCCAGCGGTTTTTTAAGGGGGACGGCTCAGCCCCAGCATTTT. It translates to CASGFLRGTAQPQHF.

The chain couples TRBV28 to TRBJ1-4; D not resolved. Germline V CDR1 and CDR2: MDHEN, SYDVKM. The V gene lost 2 bases and the J gene lost 14 bases, with 9 bases spanning the gap. The CDR3 sequence is 11 residues long. The CDR3 coding sequence is TGTGCCAGCAGTTTAAGGGCCTCCCTGTTTTTT. This gives the protein CASSLRASLFF.

V usage is TRBV4-1 and J usage is TRBJ1-3, with a possible D match to TRBD1 (5 bases). Germline CDR1 is MGHRA and CDR2 is YSYEKL. Deletions cut 2 bases from V and 0 bases from J, with 17 bases between. CDR3 size: 18 residues. CDR3 bases: TGCGCCAGCAGCCAAAGCCCGCAGGGACGGACCTCTGGAAACACCATATATTTT. It encodes CASSQSPQGRTSGNTIYF.

This chain's CDR3 is CASSQGPRLSSYEQYF. DNA of the CDR3: TGTGCCAGCAGCCAAGGGCCCAGGCTGAGCTCCTACGAGCAGTACTTC. This chain connects TRBV14 to TRBJ2-7; D call uncertain. Between the trimmed V and J ends, which lost 1 base and 0 bases, there was a span of 13 bases. The CDR3 is 16 amino acids. Per germline, CDR1 SGHDN and CDR2 FVKESK.

The rearrangement uses TRBV7-7 and TRBJ2-5, with a weak D call TRBD2 (6 bases). V was pared by 5 bases and J by 4 bases, with 20 bases between. This CDR3 has 16 residues. From germline, CDR1 is SSHAT and CDR2 FNYEAQ (reference sequence). CDR3 loop: CASSTQPGLGGETQYF. The DNA for the CDR3 is TGTGCCAGCAGCACCCAACCGGGACTTGGGGGAGAGACCCAGTACTTC.

The V and J genes are TRBV11-3 and TRBJ2-7; D ambiguous. Trimming pared 4 bases from V and 4 bases from J, leaving 11 bases between. Germline CDR1 SGHNT, CDR2 YENEEA. The CDR3 contains 13 residues. This chain's CDR3 is CASSSRPSYEQYF. As DNA, the CDR3 is TGTGCCAGCAGCTCGCGACCCTCATACGAGCAGTACTTC.

CDR3 region: CASSEGTGRYTEAFF. CDR3 nucleotide sequence: TGTGCCAGCAGTGAAGGGACGGGCCGTTACACTGAAGCTTTCTTT. This rearrangement joins TRBV6-1 to TRBJ1-1, with D uncertain. This CDR3 has 15 residues. From germline, CDR1 is MNHNS and CDR2 SASEGT. Trimming removed 1 base at V and 3 bases at J, with 12 bases between.

The chain carries TRBV6-6 and TRBJ2-7; 7 nucleotides match TRBD1. V was pared by 2 bases and J by 3 bases, with 4 bases of the junction left unmatched. Germline loops: CDR1 MNHNY, CDR2 SVGAGI (reference sequence). The CDR3 contains 14 residues. CDR3 DNA sequence: TGTGCCAGCAGTTACCGCCAGGGGGTCTACGAGCAGTACTTC. Encoded protein: CASSYRQGVYEQYF.

This chain joins TRBV7-9 and TRBJ2-3; 8 bases are shared with TRBD2. V shed 5 bases and J 1 base; nucleotides not matched to a gene: 8. CDR3 size: 16 residues. Germline CDR1 reads SEHNR; CDR2 reads FQNEAQ (reference sequence). Here the CDR3 DNA reads TGTGCCAGCAGCCCCCGGGGGGGGGCGGGCACAGATACGCAGTATTTT. It codes for CASSPRGGAGTDTQYF.

J is TRBJ2-7 and V is TRBV11-2; TRBD2 matches at 7 bases. CDR1 and CDR2 (germline): SGHAT, FQNNGV. The CDR3 length is 16 residues. Losses at the gene ends were 1 base for V and 1 base for J; bases not matched to a gene: 7. CDR3 sequence reads: CASSLVGGILSYEQYF. The CDR3 nucleotides read TGTGCCAGCAGCTTAGTGGGGGGGATCCTATCCTACGAGCAGTACTTC.

This clone was observed a few times. This chain uses TRBV7-8 with TRBJ1-1; D gene uncertain. This CDR3 is built from 13 residues. The germline V and J ends were trimmed by 4 bases and 0 bases, with 6 bases remaining between them. CDR1 and CDR2 from the germline V gene are SGHVS and FQNEAQ. The CDR3: CASSSTLNTEAFF. DNA of the CDR3: TGTGCCAGCAGCTCGACCCTGAACACTGAAGCTTTCTTT.

Turning to this clone: Other DNA sequences in the same sample also yield this CDR3. The CDR3: CASSGGQGNTGELFF. CDR3 bases: TGCGCCAGCAGCGGGGGACAGGGAAACACCGGGGAGCTGTTTTTT. The genes are TRBV5-1 and TRBJ2-2; 9 bases line up with TRBD1. This CDR3 region has 15 residues. V was clipped by 4 bases and J by 2 bases; unmatched bases: 3. CDR1 is SGHRS, CDR2 YFSETQ, per germline.

The chain couples TRBV5-6 to TRBJ2-7; D remains unclear. Germline loops: CDR1 SGHDT, CDR2 YYEEEE. This CDR3 has 15 residues. Trimming shortened V by 0 bases and J by 3 bases, and 13 bases separated the two germline ends. The CDR3 reads CASSLVSGRGYEQYF. CDR3 nucleotide sequence: TGTGCCAGCAGCTTGGTGTCAGGACGCGGCTACGAGCAGTACTTC.

The V call is TRBV6-5, the J call TRBJ1-2; TRBD1 is a possible D gene (5 bases). Trimming stripped 8 bases from V and 3 bases from J, with 16 bases between. The CDR3 sequence is 14 residues long. CDR1 is MNHEY and CDR2 is SVGAGI in the germline V gene. The CDR3 DNA sequence: TGTGCCAGCGCGCCCGCGGGGGGGGACTATGGCTACACCTTC. Translation gives CASAPAGGDYGYTF.

CDR3 region: CASSESAKGAGIQPQHF. In DNA form, the CDR3 reads TGCGCCAGCAGTGAGTCGGCCAAGGGGGCCGGGATTCAGCCCCAGCATTTT. V usage is TRBV10-1 and J usage is TRBJ1-5; TRBD1 matches 7 bases. From germline, CDR1 is WNHNN and CDR2 SYGVQD (reference sequence). This CDR3 has 17 residues. With V trimmed by 0 bases and J by 6 bases, 11 bases remained unmatched.

V usage is TRBV5-1 and J usage is TRBJ2-1; D call uncertain. Trimming cost V 0 bases and J 2 bases, with 9 bases left between them. The CDR3 has 15 amino acids. The germline CDR1 and CDR2 sequences are SGHRS and YFSETQ. The CDR3 is CASSLDAGTYNEQFF. As DNA, the CDR3 is TGCGCCAGCAGCTTGGATGCTGGAACCTACAATGAGCAGTTCTTC. The full variable domain, with the rest looked up from reference TRBV5-1 and TRBJ2-1, is KAGVTQTPRYLIKTRGQQVTLSCSPISGHRSVSWYQQTPGQGLQFLFEYFSETQRNKGNFPGRFSGRQFSNSRSEMNVSTLELGDSALYLCASSLDAGTYNEQFFGPGTRLTVL.

The V and J genes are TRBV2 and TRBJ2-6; TRBD1 agrees at 9 bases. V was clipped by 6 bases and J by 0 bases; unmatched bases: 6. Germline CDR1 is SNHLY and CDR2 is FYNNEI. The CDR3 is 17 amino acids. CDR3 DNA sequence: TGTGCCAGCAGCGTACAGGGGGCCAACTCTGGGGCCAACGTCCTGACTTTC. The encoded protein is CASSVQGANSGANVLTF.

V gene TRBV7-8 combines with J gene TRBJ2-1, with 8 bases lining up with TRBD2. The germline CDR1 and CDR2 sequences are SGHVS and FQNEAQ. Trimming at V came to 8 bases and at J to 7 bases, leaving 19 bases not matched to a gene. This CDR3 contains 17 residues. The CDR3 protein is CASSGGSLASPRNEQFF. The CDR3 DNA reads TGTGCCAGCTCGGGGGGGTCCCTAGCTTCTCCACGGAATGAGCAGTTCTTC.

A note on this clone: This sample also contains other DNA sequences that code for the same CDR3. V is TRBV2 and J is TRBJ1-1, with TRBD1 matching over 7 bases. The CDR3 covers 14 residues. The germline CDR1 and CDR2 sequences are SNHLY and FYNNEI. The J segment lost 2 bases and the V segment lost 4 bases, leaving 4 bases of the junction unmatched. CDR3 loop: CASSVQGGNTEAFF. CDR3 nucleotide sequence: TGTGCCAGCAGTGTCCAGGGGGGTAACACTGAAGCTTTCTTT.

This chain links TRBV18 with TRBJ2-2; perhaps TRBD2 as D (6 bases). Germline CDR1 is KGHSH and CDR2 is LQKENI. V was clipped by 0 bases and J by 0 bases, with 11 bases between them. The CDR3 spans 17 residues. DNA of the CDR3: TGTGCCAGCTCACCACCGGCGATAGCGGCGAACACCGGGGAGCTGTTTTTT. Protein: CASSPPAIAANTGELFF.

The chain carries TRBV5-1 and TRBJ2-3, with 8 bases aligning to TRBD1. The CDR3 extends over 18 amino acids. Germline V gives CDR1 SGHRS, CDR2 YFSETQ. V shed 4 bases, J shed 0 bases, and the junction held 13 bases outside the gene matches. The CDR3 protein is CASSPPGQVRLSTDTQYF. The CDR3, as DNA: TGCGCCAGCAGCCCACCGGGACAGGTCCGATTGAGCACAGATACGCAGTATTTT.

The chain links TRBV28 to TRBJ2-3; D may be TRBD2 (7 bases). Trimming left V 4 bases short and J 5 bases short, with 10 bases between. The V gene's germline CDR1 is MDHEN and CDR2 SYDVKM. The CDR3 is made up of 13 amino acids. The CDR3 protein is CASSSGGQDTQYF. CDR3 DNA sequence: TGTGCCAGCAGTTCGGGGGGCCAAGATACGCAGTATTTT.

The CDR3 nucleotides read TGTGCCAGCATCAGGGGAAGGGACTCCACCGGGGAGCTGTTTTTT. It codes for CASIRGRDSTGELFF. The V gene is TRBV6-1, the J gene TRBJ2-2, with D perhaps TRBD1 or TRBD2 (6 bases each). The CDR3 length is 15 residues. CDR1 and CDR2 from the germline V gene are MNHNS and SASEGT. The V gene lost 7 bases and the J gene lost 4 bases, with 16 bases spanning the gap.